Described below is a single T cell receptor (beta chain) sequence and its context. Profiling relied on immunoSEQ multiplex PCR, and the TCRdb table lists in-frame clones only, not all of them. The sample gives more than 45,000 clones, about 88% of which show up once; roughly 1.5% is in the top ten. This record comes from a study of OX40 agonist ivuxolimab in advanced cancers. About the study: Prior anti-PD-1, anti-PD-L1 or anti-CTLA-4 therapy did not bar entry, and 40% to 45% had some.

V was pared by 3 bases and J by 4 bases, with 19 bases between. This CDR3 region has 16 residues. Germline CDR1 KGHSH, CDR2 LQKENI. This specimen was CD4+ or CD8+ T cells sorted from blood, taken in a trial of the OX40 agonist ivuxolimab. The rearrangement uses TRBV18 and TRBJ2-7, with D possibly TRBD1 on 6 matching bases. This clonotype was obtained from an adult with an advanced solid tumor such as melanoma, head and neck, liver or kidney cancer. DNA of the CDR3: TGTGCCAGCTCACCGAGGGGGAGAGGGCAGAGTTACGAGCAGTACTTC. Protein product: CASSPRGRGQSYEQYF.